This TCR beta chain appears in the sequencing data of a study of siplizumab effects on memory and regulatory T cells. Germline V gives CDR1 LNHDA, CDR2 SQIVND (reference sequence). This CDR3 spans 15 amino acids. Trimming pared 5 bases from V and 4 bases from J, leaving 14 bases between. Profiled with immunoSEQ multiplex PCR; TCRdb holds only in-frame clones, not every one. The data contain 80,000 to 95,000 clones, around 95% of them singletons. Sequenced input: CD8+ T cells sorted from blood. This chain joins TRBV19 and TRBJ2-2, with D perhaps being TRBD1 or TRBD2 (5 bases each). The sequence came from a human donor in good health. Written as DNA, the CDR3 is TGTGCCAGTAGTGAACCGGGACCCTCCACCGGGGAGCTGTTTTTT. Amino acid sequence: CASSEPGPSTGELFF.